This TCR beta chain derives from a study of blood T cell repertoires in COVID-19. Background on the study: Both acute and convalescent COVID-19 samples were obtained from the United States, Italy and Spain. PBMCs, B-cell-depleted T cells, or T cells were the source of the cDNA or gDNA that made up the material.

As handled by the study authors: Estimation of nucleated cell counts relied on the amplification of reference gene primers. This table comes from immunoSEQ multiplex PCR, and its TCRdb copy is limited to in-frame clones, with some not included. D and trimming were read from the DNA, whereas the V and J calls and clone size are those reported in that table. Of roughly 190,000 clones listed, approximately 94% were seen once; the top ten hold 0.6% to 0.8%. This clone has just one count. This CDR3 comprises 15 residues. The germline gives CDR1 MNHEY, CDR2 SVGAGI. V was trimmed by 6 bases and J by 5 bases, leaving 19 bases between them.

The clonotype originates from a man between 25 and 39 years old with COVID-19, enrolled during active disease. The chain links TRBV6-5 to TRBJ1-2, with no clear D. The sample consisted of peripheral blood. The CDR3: CASSVLSGGMYGYTF. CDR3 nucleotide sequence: TGTGCCAGCAGCGTCCTCAGCGGAGGGATGTATGGCTACACCTTC.